This T cell receptor (beta chain) is from a study of shared clonotypes between healthy human individuals (dated by TCRdb to the early 2020s). For the wider study: The cohort included three men and two women between 18 and 49 years of age. To increase sequencing depth and limit assay-specific biases, different laboratories used diverse techniques to prepare libraries and sequence TCR repertoires. The study deeply sequenced blood TCR repertoires of about 5 healthy adults to estimate repertoire size and the extent of clonotype sharing between individuals. For each donor, three plates each were used for CD4 naive and CD4 memory, two plates were used for CD8 naive, and one plate was used for CD8 memory. Per donor, leukapheresis produced somewhere between about 0.8 and 9 billion PBMCs. Study-wide findings and limitations: Compared with non-shared clonotypes, clonotypes shared by all four sorted-subset donors had higher generation probabilities. Sharing across a few donors was observed for 5% to 6.5% of naive CD4, 3.5% of naive CD8, 2% to 2.5% of memory CD4, and over 0.3% of memory CD8 clonotypes. Because the study included only a small number of donors, the genetic and exposure-history diversity represented was limited. Rarefaction of sorted-subset datasets indicated incomplete sequencing despite the large sequencing depth. Sampling was restricted to blood, and TCR repertoires in tissues likely differ from the TCR repertoires found in blood. Naive subsets generally had larger estimated clonotype richness than memory subsets did. Pairwise subsampling indicated that sequencing depth was expected to affect the degree of clonotype sharing among donors.

TCR CDR3 regions were amplified from genomic DNA by multiplex PCR using the deep immunoSEQ assay. Extracted genomic DNA from each cell subset was distributed evenly across all wells of several immunoSEQ 96-well plates, and each plate was treated as a replicate. For sorted subsets, each replicate PCR was loaded with roughly 200 ng genomic DNA, equivalent to 32,000 or so T cell genomes. The purified libraries were quantified using a Qubit 3.0 fluorometer, sized with a Bioanalyzer 2100, and then quantified again using the KAPA Library Quantification kit. A separate single-read 150-cycle Illumina NextSeq 550 flow cell was used to sequence each immunoSEQ 96-well plate. The paper's data handling went like this. Because the immunoSEQ output included only junctional sequences and no quality scores, the filtering could not be the same as the filtering used for full-length reads. Sequences were annotated with PyIR, a Python wrapper for IgBLAST v1.9, and V/J genes and CDR3 were assigned using IMGT germline references. Any read was removed if the V/J assignment was weak (E-value above 1e-6), the CDR3 was missing, or the read contained stop codons, out-of-frame junctions, or ambiguous translated residues. V3J clonotypes were defined as sequences sharing an identical inferred V gene, J gene, and CDR3 amino acid sequence. Percentage overlap between repertoires was calculated by dividing the number of shared unique clonotypes by the size of the smaller repertoire. Richness of each repertoire was evaluated using RTK rarefaction, the Chao1 estimator, and Recon v2.1 estimates of unobserved clonotypes. Generation probabilities for all TCRbeta clonotypes obtained by the gDNA method from a handful of donors were computed using OLGA. TCRdb stores this immuneACCESS table with in-frame sequences only. Part of the clones is absent; in the studies checked, under half of the shortfall reflects unresolved V genes, and no reason is known for the rest. V, J and clone size were drawn from that table, and D and trimming were deduced from the DNA. This sample holds roughly 320,000 clones; about nine tenths were observed only once. The ten top clones hold 15% to 20% of the sample.

The donors were healthy, HIV-negative adults with no recently reported acute infections or vaccinations. Every donor was a Caucasian adult living in Nashville, Tennessee, USA. The CD8 memory samples were a combination of magnetically selected CD45RO+ cells and CCR7-negative CD45RA+ effector memory (TemRA) cells. After blood collection by leukapheresis, PBMCs were isolated using Ficoll-Histopaque density gradient centrifugation and then cryopreserved in the vapor phase of liquid nitrogen. Analytical flow cytometry was used to check the purity and quantity of every magnetically sorted T cell population. From each sorted fraction, genomic DNA was isolated and quantified by UV absorbance on a Nanodrop 2000c. As to this clone: Its antigen specificity is not known. Base qualities were left out, and no much larger clone turns up one base away.

The CDR3 runs 13 residues from the cysteine to the phenylalanine. Only the CDR3 region is kept as DNA, spanning 39 bases read in frame from base 1. From the germline V gene (reference sequence), CDR1 is GTSNPN and CDR2 is SVGIG. Trimmed from V: 0 bases; trimmed from J: 10 bases; junction bases lacking a gene match: 6. Sequenced input: memory CD8+ T cells sorted from blood. The cell subset or site label, read with the paper, signifies: CD45RO+ cells pooled with CCR7-negative TemRA cells. This clonotype was sampled from a man younger than 35 in good health. Recombination linked TRBV30 to TRBJ2-1, and TRBD1 matches 7 of the central bases. The nucleotides read TGTGCCTGGAGTGTACAGGGACAGTCGGAGCAGTTCTTC. Its product reads: CAWSVQGQSEQFF.